This TCR beta chain was sequenced for a study of blood T cell repertoires in COVID-19 (dated by TCRdb to between 2020 and 2021). Regarding the complete study: Collaborator samples came from the United States, Italy and Spain and covered acute and convalescent phases of COVID-19. The prospective study material was composed of cDNA or gDNA derived from T cells, B-cell-depleted T cells, or PBMCs. The dataset comprised deeply sampled blood TCRbeta repertoires from subjects exposed to, actively infected with, or recovered from COVID-19. The repertoires were released in a freely available public database intended as a resource for research on the immune response to SARS-CoV-2. Samples were obtained from the ongoing ImmuneRACE study (first 160 participants) and from 1,254 subjects provided by 6 global collaborators. The sample metadata nearly always contained a de-identified subject ID, COVID-19 status, age in years and sex. Where available, HLA class I and class II types were taken from metadata supplied by the sample provider and were not determined by assay-based typing.

TCRbeta CDR3 regions were amplified from genomic DNA using the immunoSEQ Assay, a bias-controlled multiplex PCR. The study's processing was this. Nucleated cell counts per sample were estimated from amplification of reference gene primers within the assay. To quantify the absolute abundance of each unique TCRbeta CDR3 rearrangement, sequence reads were collapsed and filtered. For each sample, productive Simpson clonality was calculated by taking the square root of Simpson's diversity index across productive rearrangements. Entries here come from immuneACCESS through TCRdb and include only in-frame sequences with V and J called. Some clones fail to appear in such tables; in the studies checked, an unresolved V gene covers under half of the shortfall, and the cause of the remainder is unknown. V and J calls and clone size are copied from that table; D and trimming were computed from the DNA. Recorded for this sample are 95,000 to 110,000 clones; approximately 81% of them occurred a single time. The ten largest account for around 4.2% of the sample.

Whole blood was collected in K2EDTA tubes by collaborating institutions according to the institutions' own protocols. For TCRbeta analysis, collaborator samples were shipped as frozen whole blood, as isolated PBMCs, or as DNA extracted from either sample type. A few counts support this clone. Its binding antigen is unknown. No base-level quality is on record; no much larger clone is a single base apart. Relative to germline, V is missing 4 bases and J is missing 10 bases, with 14 bases of the junction outside any gene match. The germline V gene (reference sequence) specifies LGHDT as CDR1 and YNNKEL as CDR2. The CDR3 goes from the cysteine to the phenylalanine over 18 residues. Only the CDR3 DNA stays, 54 bases, in frame from base 1. General conclusions and limits of the study: The quantity of clinical and demographic metadata differed by source and by participant and was supplied without curation.

The sequenced sample was peripheral blood. The receptor's source is a human donor in a cohort sampled during active COVID-19. This chain is built from TRBV3-1 (or the pseudogene TRBV3-2) and TRBJ1-6; TRBD1 lines up with 12 middle nucleotides. The CDR3 in this case is CASSLNFIGTGGDSPLHF. The sequenced DNA is TGTGCCAGCAGCCTGAACTTTATCGGGACAGGGGGCGACTCACCCCTCCACTTT.